The 24 T cell receptor beta chains listed next were all sequenced from one sample in a study of cytomegalovirus exposure and HLA in healthy donors. The PCR was carried out with 60 Vbeta primers and 13 Jbeta primers. Here immunoSEQ multiplex PCR was the method, and the copy in TCRdb shows in-frame clones only, minus some. The repertoire has roughly 100,000 clones, roughly 71% of them found once; the top ten carry less than 3%. Sequences were obtained from PBMCs. These receptors came from a male donor in good health and CMV-seropositive.

The CDR3 nucleotides are TGCGCCAGCGGTCGGGGGGGCAATGAAAAACTGTTTTTT. Residues: CASGRGGNEKLFF. The chain couples TRBV5-1 to TRBJ1-4; D is perhaps TRBD1 (6 bases). The germline V gene has CDR1 SGHRS and CDR2 YFSETQ. V shed 7 bases and J shed 5 bases, with 12 bases lying between them. The length of the CDR3 is 13 residues.

Of note for this clone: Compared with germline, one end of the junction differs, possibly owing to a read error. The chain carries TRBV5-4 and TRBJ1-6; 7 nucleotides align to TRBD1. CDR1 and CDR2 from the germline V gene are SGHNT and YYREEE (reference sequence). CDR3 length equals 18 residues. CDR3 nucleotide sequence: TGTGCCAGCAGTCGAGGACAGGAAGGAAGCTCCTATAATTCACCCCTCAACTTT. Amino acids: CASSRGQEGSSYNSPLNF. Variable domain in full (rest from reference TRBV5-4 and TRBJ1-6): ETGVTQSPTHLIKTRGQQVTLRCSSQSGHNTVSWYQQALGQGPQFIFQYYREEENGRGNFPPRFSGLQFPNYSSELNVNALELDDSALYLCASSRGQEGSSYNSPLNFGNGTRLTVT.

The chain joins TRBV15 to TRBJ1-1, with 10 bases aligning to TRBD1. J lost 0 bases, V lost 6 bases, and 7 bases had no gene match. Looked up from germline, CDR1 is LNHNV and CDR2 is YYDKDF (reference sequence). The CDR3 sequence is 16 residues long. The chain's CDR3 is CATRRDRGYMNTEAFF. The CDR3 DNA reads as TGTGCCACCAGACGGGACAGGGGTTACATGAACACTGAAGCTTTCTTT. The entire variable domain, with the rest obtained from reference TRBV15 and TRBJ1-1, is as follows: DAMVIQNPRYQVTQFGKPVTLSCSQTLNHNVMYWYQQKSSQAPKLLFHYYDKDFNNEADTPDNFQSRRPNTSFCFLDIRSPGLGDTAMYLCATRRDRGYMNTEAFFGQGTRLTVV.

V usage is TRBV10-3 and J usage is TRBJ1-1; 7 nucleotides align to TRBD1. V dropped 11 bases and J dropped 1; count of bases not matched to a gene: 7. There are 13 residues in the CDR3. Germline V gives CDR1 ENHRY, CDR2 SYGVKD. As DNA, the CDR3 is TGTGCCCTCGGGGACAGCCCGAACACTGAAGCTTTCTTT. It specifies CALGDSPNTEAFF.

This chain uses TRBV9 with TRBJ2-7; 7 bases agree with TRBD1. Germline assignment: CDR1 SGDLS and CDR2 YYNGEE. V lost 4 bases to trimming and J lost 5 bases; unmatched junction nucleotides: 6. This CDR3 contains 13 residues. CDR3 DNA sequence: TGTGCCAGCAGCACCTCCGGGACAGACGAGCAGTACTTC. Translated, it gives CASSTSGTDEQYF.

The J gene is TRBJ1-4, the V gene TRBV7-9; D might be TRBD1 (5 bases). The CDR3 is made up of 16 amino acids. V was shortened by 5 bases and J by 0 bases, with 13 bases between the two germline ends. The germline gives CDR1 SEHNR, CDR2 FQNEAQ (reference sequence). CDR3 sequence: CASSRIRGATNEKLFF. Written as DNA, the CDR3 is TGTGCCAGCAGCCGAATTCGGGGGGCAACTAATGAAAAACTGTTTTTT.

The rearrangement links TRBV7-3 to TRBJ2-2; D gene uncertain. V was trimmed by 5 bases and J by 4 bases, leaving 11 bases between them. This CDR3 is built from 14 residues. CDR1 and CDR2 from the germline V gene are SGHTA and FQGTGA. CDR3 nucleotides: TGTGCCAGCAGCCGTAATAGTCGCACCGGGGAGCTGTTTTTT. Its protein is CASSRNSRTGELFF.

CDR3 DNA sequence: TGCGCCAGCAGCCCGGCCGGGACAGGGGACACTGAAGCTTTCTTT. It specifies CASSPAGTGDTEAFF. The J gene is TRBJ1-1, the V gene TRBV4-1; TRBD1 matches 10 bases. V lost 4 bases to trimming and J lost 3 bases; unmatched junction nucleotides: 5. The CDR3 extends over 15 amino acids. CDR1 MGHRA and CDR2 YSYEKL come from the germline V gene.

The chain carries TRBV7-9 and TRBJ2-5, with 8 bases aligning to TRBD1. There are 15 residues in the CDR3. Germline V CDR1 and CDR2: SEHNR, FQNEAQ (reference sequence). Germline trimming cut 4 bases from V and 1 base from J; bases unmatched to any gene: 5. CDR3 in amino acids: CASSSTGDLQETQYF. CDR3 DNA: TGTGCCAGCAGCTCGACAGGGGACCTCCAAGAGACCCAGTACTTC.

The chain couples TRBV2 to TRBJ2-6, with TRBD1 identical over 9 bases. Germline assignment: CDR1 SNHLY and CDR2 FYNNEI. The CDR3 is 15 residues long. CDR3: CGTGTGLSGANVLTF. CDR3 nucleotide sequence: TGTGGAACCGGGACAGGGCTCTCTGGGGCCAACGTCCTGACTTTC.

A remark on this clone: The same CDR3 also results from other DNA sequences found in this sample. The gene calls are TRBV7-9 and TRBJ2-3; D gene ambiguous. Germline-derived CDR1 and CDR2 are SEHNR and FQNEAQ (reference sequence). The CDR3 extends over 14 amino acids. Trimming pared 1 base from V and 0 bases from J, leaving 5 bases between. The CDR3 sequence: CASSLGLSTDTQYF. CDR3 sequence (DNA): TGTGCCAGCAGCTTAGGACTCAGCACAGATACGCAGTATTTT.

The chain links TRBV5-1 to TRBJ2-7, with D possibly matching TRBD1 (5 bases). CDR1 SGHRS and CDR2 YFSETQ come from the germline V gene. V shed 0 bases and J shed 2 bases, with 12 bases lying between them. The CDR3 has 15 residues. CDR3 DNA: TGCGCCAGCAGCTTGGCCGACAGAGTCACCTACGAGCAGTACTTC. Encoded protein: CASSLADRVTYEQYF.

The chain combines TRBV21-1 with TRBJ2-7; TRBD2 was called by the table and not checked on the DNA. TRBV21-1 is shown as a pseudogene. The length of the CDR3 is 17 residues. Written as DNA, the CDR3 is TGTGCCAGCGCTTGGGGACTAGCGGGGGGCCGCGCCTACGAGCAGTACTTC. It specifies CASAWGLAGGRAYEQYF.

V is TRBV7-6 and J is TRBJ2-1; 13 bases agree with TRBD2. The CDR3 is 14 residues long. From germline, CDR1 is SGHVS and CDR2 FNYEAQ. With V trimmed by 5 bases and J by 12 bases, 7 bases remained unmatched. CDR3: CASSPRLAGGMQFF. The CDR3 coding sequence is TGTGCCAGCAGCCCTCGACTAGCGGGAGGAATGCAGTTCTTC.

The J gene is TRBJ1-2, the V gene TRBV7-6; possible D gene TRBD1, 5 bases. Trimming removed 5 bases at V and 5 bases at J, with 9 bases between. This CDR3 has 12 amino acids. Germline values: CDR1 SGHVS, CDR2 FNYEAQ. This chain's CDR3 is CASSAQGYGYTF. The CDR3 nucleotides are TGTGCCAGCAGCGCTCAGGGATATGGCTACACCTTC.

V is TRBV29-1 and J is TRBJ1-1, with D possibly being TRBD1 (6 bases). Germline CDR1 reads SQVTM; CDR2 reads ANQGSEA. This CDR3 spans 11 amino acids. V was trimmed by 7 bases and J by 4 bases, leaving 10 bases between them. The DNA for the CDR3 is TGCAGCGCGAGCAGGGGCACTGAAGCTTTCTTT. Residues: CSASRGTEAFF.

This chain uses TRBV5-1 with TRBJ2-7; the D gene is possibly TRBD2 (6 bases). In germline, CDR1 is SGHRS, CDR2 YFSETQ. Trimming shortened V by 2 bases and J by 2 bases, and 8 bases separated the two germline ends. The CDR3 loop spans 13 amino acids. CDR3: CASSLGGTYEQYF. CDR3 DNA sequence: TGCGCCAGCAGCTTAGGAGGGACCTACGAGCAGTACTTC.

This clone was observed a handful of times. The chain employs TRBV9 and TRBJ2-7; 7 bases match TRBD2. Looked up from germline, CDR1 is SGDLS and CDR2 is YYNGEE. This CDR3 contains 15 residues. With 1 base clipped from V and 6 bases from J, the junction kept 10 bases outside the gene matches. In DNA form, the CDR3 reads TGTGCCAGCAGCGTATACGCGACTAGCTCATCCGAGCAGTACTTC. It codes for CASSVYATSSSEQYF.

The chain links TRBV6-5 to TRBJ1-1; a possible D gene is TRBD1 (5 bases). The germline V gene has CDR1 MNHEY and CDR2 SVGAGI. The ends were cut back, 7 bases at V and 11 bases at J, with 17 bases in the middle. This CDR3 has 12 amino acids. CDR3 loop: CASTRPGAGAFF. For the CDR3, the DNA is TGTGCCAGCACCAGACCTGGGGCGGGGGCTTTCTTT.

V usage is TRBV4-2 and J usage is TRBJ2-1; D is unresolved. CDR1 and CDR2 (germline): LGHNA, YNFKEQ. V lost 5 bases and J 2 bases, leaving 13 bases between the germline ends. CDR3 length: 15 residues. CDR3 residues: CASSSPIEPYNEQFF. In nucleotides, the CDR3 is TGTGCCAGCAGCTCACCCATCGAGCCCTACAATGAGCAGTTCTTC.

The genes are TRBV28 and TRBJ1-1; TRBD1 agrees at 8 bases. The CDR3 loop spans 15 amino acids. The trim removed 7 bases at V and 4 bases at J, leaving 11 bases unmatched. Germline V gene sequence: CDR1 MDHEN, CDR2 SYDVKM. In DNA, the CDR3 is TGTGCCAGCATAATAGGGACAGGTGTAACCACTGAAGCTTTCTTT. Translated, it gives CASIIGTGVTTEAFF.

The chain couples TRBV28 to TRBJ2-7; 12 bases agree with TRBD2. Germline CDR1 MDHEN, CDR2 SYDVKM. V trimming: 5 bases; J trimming: 1 base; junction bases outside the gene matches: 3. The CDR3 runs to 15 residues. DNA of the CDR3: TGTGCCAGCAGTCCGACTAGCGGGAGTTCCTACGAGCAGTACTTC. The encoded protein is CASSPTSGSSYEQYF.

The V call is TRBV7-2, the J call TRBJ1-3; no firm D call. V gave up 4 bases and J gave up 0 bases, with 7 bases separating them. CDR1 is SGHTA, CDR2 FQGNSA, per germline. There are 14 residues in the CDR3. CDR3 in DNA: TGTGCCAGCAGCTCCGGGTACTCTGGAAACACCATATATTTT. Translation gives CASSSGYSGNTIYF.

This clone has more than one count but fewer than ten. The chain couples TRBV9 to TRBJ2-1; TRBD2 is a possible D gene (5 bases). The germline V and J ends were trimmed by 3 bases and 0 bases, with 16 bases remaining between them. Per the germline V gene, CDR1 is SGDLS and CDR2 is YYNGEE. The CDR3 totals 17 residues. CDR3: CASSDPSIASSYNEQFF. The CDR3 coding sequence is TGTGCCAGCAGCGACCCCTCCATAGCGAGCTCCTACAATGAGCAGTTCTTC.